The next 17 T cell receptor beta chains were all read from a single sample in a study of T-cell memory formation after mild COVID-19. TCRdb itself ran the 5' RACE reads through MiXCR, one entry per CDR3 protein. The sample yields fewer than 350,000 distinct CDR3 sequences, roughly 18% seen once. Specimen: PBMCs or a T cell subset sorted from them (not recorded which). These receptors originate from a man younger than 35 who had mild COVID-19 (a few samples of this study predate the infection). Cell type and time point are not known.

This chain uses TRBV2 with TRBJ1-5, with 10 bases aligning to TRBD1. CDR1 SNHLY and CDR2 FYNNEI come from the germline V gene. The CDR3 runs to 16 residues. The V gene end was trimmed by 6 bases and the J gene end by 1 base; junction bases not matched to a gene: 6. CDR3 protein: CASRGQGRISNQPQHF. The DNA of the CDR3 is TGTGCCAGCAGGGGACAGGGGCGGATAAGCAATCAGCCCCAGCATTTT.

This clonotype was recorded a few times. V is TRBV9 and J is TRBJ2-3; either TRBD1 or TRBD2 may fit D (6 bases each). This CDR3 spans 16 amino acids. V shed 4 bases and J shed 5 bases, with 20 bases lying between them. The germline V gene has CDR1 SGDLS and CDR2 YYNGEE. CDR3 DNA: TGTGCCAGCAGCCCCCGGGGGCCAAGGGAAGGAGATACGCAGTATTTT. This codes for CASSPRGPREGDTQYF.

This clonotype has just a few counts. J is TRBJ2-3 and V is TRBV4-3; no definite D call. The CDR3 has 12 residues. V was shortened by 1 base and J by 6 bases, with 5 bases between the two germline ends. In germline, CDR1 is LGHNA, CDR2 YSLEER. CDR3 sequence (DNA): TGCGCCAGCAGCCAAGTACAGGATACGCAGTATTTT. As protein: CASSQVQDTQYF.

The chain uses TRBV24-1 and TRBJ1-5, with D possibly TRBD1 on 5 matching bases. V gave up 3 bases and J gave up 0 bases, with 8 bases separating them. The CDR3 has 15 residues. The germline V gene encodes CDR1 KGHDR and CDR2 SFDVKD. For the CDR3, the DNA is TGTGCCACCAGTGATGGGGCCAATAGCAATCAGCCCCAGCATTTT. This translates into CATSDGANSNQPQHF.

CDR3 coding DNA: TGTGCCAGCAGCCAGGGACAGGCCGCGTATCCCCAGCATTTT. Residues: CASSQGQAAYPQHF. The rearrangement joins TRBV6-5 to TRBJ1-5; 8 nucleotides match TRBD1. The V segment lost 6 bases and the J segment 10 bases; nucleotides outside the gene matches: 11. This CDR3 has 14 amino acids. Germline assignment: CDR1 MNHEY and CDR2 SVGAGI.

The chain uses TRBV3-1 and TRBJ2-1; 9 bases fit TRBD2. The CDR3 consists of 19 residues. Per the germline V gene, CDR1 is LGHDT and CDR2 is YNNKEL (reference sequence). The trim removed 3 bases at V and 8 bases at J, leaving 20 bases unmatched. The CDR3 region is CASSQRFTRRGGAFHEQFF. CDR3 nucleotides: TGTGCCAGCAGCCAGAGATTTACCCGCCGCGGGGGGGCATTTCATGAGCAGTTCTTC.

This clonotype was counted between two and nine times. The chain combines TRBV7-9 with TRBJ2-1; weak D call: TRBD2 (6 bases). The CDR3 contains 14 residues. The germline V gene encodes CDR1 SEHNR and CDR2 FQNEAQ (reference sequence). The V end lost 5 bases, the J end lost 4 bases, and 12 bases lay between the germline ends. The CDR3 DNA follows: TGTGCCAGCAGCCCCCAGACTAGATACAATGAGCAGTTCTTC. It translates to CASSPQTRYNEQFF.

CDR3 bases: TGTGCCAGCAGCTTGTTTCGGAATGAGCAGTTCTTC. Translated: CASSLFRNEQFF. The rearrangement links TRBV7-2 to TRBJ2-1; D unresolved. The CDR3 covers 12 residues. V lost 3 bases, J lost 7 bases, and 7 bases lay in between. Germline CDR1 and CDR2: SGHTA and FQGNSA.

The chain combines TRBV6-5 with TRBJ2-7, with 8 bases matching TRBD2. Per germline, CDR1 MNHEY and CDR2 SVGAGI. The CDR3 is 14 amino acids. Trimming took 7 bases from V and 5 from J; bases not matched to a gene: 10. CDR3 DNA sequence: TGTGCCAGCACGCAAGCGGGGGCGGCTCACGAGCAGTACTTC. Protein product: CASTQAGAAHEQYF.

J is TRBJ2-1 and V is TRBV11-2, with D perhaps matching TRBD1 (6 bases). Trimming left V 6 bases short and J 7 bases short, with 16 bases between. Germline V CDR1 and CDR2: SGHAT, FQNNGV. This CDR3 is built from 14 residues. The CDR3 spells CASSPPGTRNEQFF. Here the CDR3 DNA reads TGTGCCAGCAGTCCGCCCGGGACACGGAATGAGCAGTTCTTC.

This rearrangement joins TRBV7-2 to TRBJ2-1; maybe TRBD2 (6 bases). Trimming removed 5 bases at V and 2 bases at J, with 19 bases between. The germline gives CDR1 SGHTA, CDR2 FQGNSA. The CDR3 sequence is 17 residues long. This CDR3 reads CASSTRDGTPAYNEQFF. CDR3 DNA sequence: TGTGCCAGCAGCACCCGTGACGGGACTCCCGCCTACAATGAGCAGTTCTTC.

As DNA, the CDR3 is TGTGCCAGCAGCTTTCGGGACATTCAGTACTTC. Amino acid sequence: CASSFRDIQYF. The rearrangement joins TRBV5-6 to TRBJ2-4; D unresolved. The CDR3 is 11 residues long. Germline V CDR1 and CDR2: SGHDT, YYEEEE. The V and J ends lost 2 bases and 8 bases respectively, with 5 bases between them.

This clonotype was counted only a few times. The chain employs TRBV6-6 and TRBJ1-1; 8 bases fit TRBD1. Per the germline V gene, CDR1 is MNHNY and CDR2 is SVGAGI (reference sequence). CDR3 length equals 16 residues. The V segment lost 5 bases and the J segment 5 bases; nucleotides outside the gene matches: 13. The CDR3 region is CASSKTGVPTGTEAFF. CDR3 bases: TGTGCCAGCAGTAAGACAGGGGTCCCCACGGGAACTGAAGCTTTCTTT.

A few counts support this clonotype. V and J are TRBV7-9 and TRBJ2-7; weak D call: TRBD1 (6 bases). V lost 9 bases, J lost 5 bases, and 14 bases lay in between. CDR1 and CDR2 (germline): SEHNR, FQNEAQ (reference sequence). The CDR3 sequence is 12 residues long. The CDR3 nucleotides read TGTGCCAGTCTCGGCAGGGGTAACGAGCAGTACTTC. Amino acids: CASLGRGNEQYF.

This clonotype was observed a few times. One end of the junction fails to match germline, which may point to a read error. The chain carries TRBV7-3 and TRBJ2-2, with 7 bases fitting TRBD2. The CDR3 has 15 residues. Germline loops: CDR1 SGHTA, CDR2 FQGTGA. CDR3: CASRLSGANTGELFF. The CDR3 region has the DNA TGTGCCAGCAGATTAAGCGGGGCAAACACCGGGGAGCTGTTTTTT.

This clonotype was found many times. This chain links TRBV7-9 with TRBJ2-7, with D possibly called TRBD1 or TRBD2 (6 bases each). The CDR3 has 14 amino acids. Germline-derived CDR1 and CDR2 are SEHNR and FQNEAQ (reference sequence). The V end lost 1 base, the J end lost 6 bases, and 13 bases lay between the germline ends. CDR3 sequence (DNA): TGTGCCAGCAGCTTAGGATCGGGGGCGCTCGAGCAGTACTTC. Protein: CASSLGSGALEQYF.

This clonotype was counted many times. The chain employs TRBV6-5 and TRBJ1-1; TRBD1 might be the D (6 bases). Looked up from germline, CDR1 is MNHEY and CDR2 is SVGAGI. The CDR3 spans 14 residues. Trimming removed 6 bases from V and 4 bases from J, with 15 bases in between. CDR3: CASSHLTGGTEAFF. The CDR3 DNA sequence: TGTGCCAGCAGCCATCTGACAGGTGGCACTGAAGCTTTCTTT.